One and the same sample provided the 7 T cell receptor beta chains below, sequenced in a study of cytomegalovirus exposure and HLA in healthy donors. The PCR contained 60 Vbeta and 13 Jbeta primers. The assay was immunoSEQ multiplex PCR, and TCRdb's table has in-frame clones only and misses some. Its listing shows 140,000 to 150,000 clones. Specimen: PBMCs. The receptors here all came from a male donor in good health and CMV-seronegative.

The V call is TRBV4-3, the J call TRBJ1-6, with 8 bases identical to TRBD1. CDR3 length: 18 amino acids. In germline, CDR1 is LGHNA, CDR2 YSLEER. J gave up 7 bases and V 0 bases, and 11 bases lay outside the gene matches. The CDR3 sequence: CASSQDYPQGARNSPLHF. The CDR3, as DNA: TGCGCCAGCAGCCAAGACTATCCCCAGGGGGCGCGAAATTCACCCCTCCACTTT.

V usage is TRBV10-1 and J usage is TRBJ2-7; perhaps TRBD1 as D (6 bases). CDR3 length: 15 amino acids. Germline values: CDR1 WNHNN, CDR2 SYGVQD (reference sequence). V lost 4 bases and J lost 3, with 16 bases in between. The CDR3 here is CASSGGPGVSYEQYF. The CDR3 bases are TGCGCCAGCAGTGGGGGTCCAGGGGTAAGCTACGAGCAGTACTTC.

The chain carries TRBV15 and TRBJ1-2, with a possible D match to TRBD1 (5 bases). Germline V gives CDR1 LNHNV, CDR2 YYDKDF (reference sequence). The CDR3 totals 16 residues. V lost 5 bases, J lost 2 bases, and 18 bases lay in between. CDR3 sequence: CATSDGGAGWNYGYTF. As DNA, the CDR3 is TGTGCCACCAGCGATGGCGGCGCAGGGTGGAACTATGGCTACACCTTC.

CDR3 DNA: TGTGCCAGTAGTATTGGGGGCTACACCGGGGAGCTGTTTTTT. Translated: CASSIGGYTGELFF. The chain uses TRBV19 and TRBJ2-2; maybe TRBD1 (6 bases). The V gene's germline CDR1 is LNHDA and CDR2 SQIVND (reference sequence). V was clipped by 3 bases and J by 3 bases, with 8 bases between them. This CDR3 has 14 amino acids.

The V gene is TRBV7-8, the J gene TRBJ2-1; 7 bases line up with TRBD2. CDR1 is SGHVS, CDR2 FQNEAQ, per germline. CDR3 length: 15 amino acids. The J segment lost 8 bases and the V segment lost 0 bases, leaving 7 bases of the junction unmatched. The CDR3 DNA follows: TGTGCCAGCAGCTTAGCCGGGGAGGGGTCCCATGAGCAGTTCTTC. Translating it yields CASSLAGEGSHEQFF.

The chain uses TRBV6-1 and TRBJ1-1; TRBD1 matches at 8 bases. This CDR3 is built from 14 residues. The germline CDR1 and CDR2 sequences are MNHNS and SASEGT. With V trimmed by 5 bases and J by 5 bases, 7 bases remained unmatched. The CDR3 here is CASSSDRGWTEAFF. The CDR3 coding sequence is TGTGCCAGCAGTTCCGACAGGGGTTGGACTGAAGCTTTCTTT.

The chain is built from TRBV6-5 and TRBJ2-7, with a weak D call TRBD1 (6 bases). Trimming pared 4 bases from V and 2 bases from J, leaving 9 bases between. The CDR3 runs to 13 residues. The V gene's germline CDR1 is MNHEY and CDR2 SVGAGI. CDR3 amino acids: CASSFTGTYEQYF. CDR3 sequence (DNA): TGTGCCAGCAGTTTTACAGGGACCTACGAGCAGTACTTC.